This is a list of T cell receptor beta chains from one sample in a study of blood T cell repertoires in COVID-19. Profiled with immunoSEQ multiplex PCR; TCRdb holds only in-frame clones, not every one. The sample has about 320,000 clones, 75% to 90% seen once; the top ten hold approximately 5.2%. The sequencing sample was made of PBMCs or T cells enriched from blood (not recorded which). Receptor source: a man aged 60 to 69 who had recovered from COVID-19. CDR3s include the opening cysteine and the closing phenylalanine or tryptophan. The D gene is left open where the match is weak. The listing skips clone size in some rows; elsewhere it reads once, few, many or a size class.

V	J	size	D	DNA	CDR3
TRBV20-1	TRBJ1-1	few	.	TGCAGTGCCAACAGGAACACTGAAGCTTTCTTT	CSANRNTEAFF
TRBV7-9	TRBJ2-7	.	TRBD1	TGTGCCAGCAGCCCGAGCCGACAGGGGTGGTACGAGCAGTACTTC	CASSPSRQGWYEQYF
TRBV13	TRBJ2-1	.	.	TGTGCCAGCAGCTTAGGGGGCCTTCCCTACAATGAGCAGTTCTTC	CASSLGGLPYNEQFF
TRBV5-5	TRBJ1-3	.	TRBD1	TGTGCCAGCAGCTTGTACAGGGGACACTCTGGAAACACCATATATTTT	CASSLYRGHSGNTIYF
TRBV5-5	TRBJ2-5	.	.	TGTGCCAGCAGATCCGGGCTGGGGGCCCAAGAGACCCAGTACTTC	CASRSGLGAQETQYF
TRBV24-1	TRBJ2-6	.	.	TGTGCCACCAGTGATCCCCTGGGGCGACAGGAGTCTGGGGCCAACGTCCTGACTTTC	CATSDPLGRQESGANVLTF
TRBV20-1	TRBJ2-5	once	.	TGCAGTGCTAGCGTAGAGACCCAGTACTTC	CSASVETQYF
TRBV5-1	TRBJ1-4	few	.	TGCGCCAGCAGCTTGGCGGTTATTGCAACTAATGAAAAACTGTTTTTT	CASSLAVIATNEKLFF
TRBV2	TRBJ2-3	few	.	TGTGCCAGCAGCCCCCGGGTAGGGGTTACGGATACGCAGTATTTT	CASSPRVGVTDTQYF
TRBV30	TRBJ1-2	.	.	TGTGCCTGGAGGAGTCGGGGGGTCTATGGCTACACCTTC	CAWRSRGVYGYTF
TRBV3-1/TRBV3-2	TRBJ2-2	.	TRBD1	TGTGCCAGCAGCCAAGTATCCAGGGGGTTGACCGGGGAGCTGTTTTTT	CASSQVSRGLTGELFF
TRBV7-9	TRBJ1-3	.	.	TGTGCCAGCAGAGCAGGGGTCTCTGGAAACACCATATATTTT	CASRAGVSGNTIYF
TRBV7-9	TRBJ2-1	.	TRBD1	TGTGCCAGCAGTCCGGACAGGAGCTCCTACAATGAGCAGTTCTTC	CASSPDRSSYNEQFF
TRBV28	TRBJ2-1	.	TRBD2	TGTGCCAGCAGTACTGCAGGGACTAGCGGTAACAATGAGCAGTTCTTC	CASSTAGTSGNNEQFF
TRBV5-4	TRBJ2-7	.	TRBD2	TGTGCCAGCAGCATAGCGGGAGTGGTCTCCTACGAGCAGTACTTC	CASSIAGVVSYEQYF
TRBV18	TRBJ1-6	few	.	TGTGCCAGCTCACTTGAGGGACAAAATAATTCACCCCTCCACTTT	CASSLEGQNNSPLHF
TRBV6-5	TRBJ1-3	.	.	TGTGCCAGCAGCAGTGACAGAAGCTCTGGAAACACCATATATTTT	CASSSDRSSGNTIYF
TRBV7-2	TRBJ1-5	few	.	TGTGCCAGCAGCCCACAGGTTAGCAATCAGCCCCAGCATTTT	CASSPQVSNQPQHF
TRBV18	TRBJ1-2	.	TRBD1	TGTGCCAGCTCACTAAGGGCGCCAGGGGGCGAGGAACACTATGGCTACACCTTC	CASSLRAPGGEEHYGYTF
TRBV6-6	TRBJ2-7	.	.	TGTGCCAGCAGTTACCCCGGGACTGGGACCTACGAGCAGTACTTC	CASSYPGTGTYEQYF
TRBV5-1	TRBJ2-3	.	TRBD2	TGCGCCAGCAGCTCCTCACTCACTAGCGAGACGTCCCATCACACAGATACGCAGTATTTT	CASSSSLTSETSHHTDTQYF
TRBV28	TRBJ2-7	once	.	TGTGCCAGCAGTGTCTGGAGATTGGCCTACGAGCAGTACTTC	CASSVWRLAYEQYF